Here is one T cell receptor (beta chain) with its context. Single viable CD3+CD4+CD8-CD45RO+ cells were sorted as the memory CD4+ T cells. The sample is drawn from a study of memory CD4+ T cells and cytomegalovirus serostatus. In the original workflow: After removing out-of-frame reads, approximately 2.2 million distinct TCRbeta sequences remained. The method was immunoSEQ multiplex PCR; TCRdb's version includes in-frame clones alone and lacks a portion of them. V and J calls and clone size are those listed in that table; D and trimming were worked out from the DNA. The sample carries approximately 40,000 clones, just under 80% recorded once. The germline V gene encodes CDR1 SGDLS and CDR2 YYNGEE. V shed 4 bases, J shed 6 bases, and the junction held 9 bases outside the gene matches. This CDR3 contains 17 residues.

The sequenced sample consisted of memory CD4+ T cells from blood. The clonotype originates from an adult in good health and CMV-seronegative. J is TRBJ2-2 and V is TRBV9, with 13 bases that match TRBD2. CDR3 region: CASSPTLAGGRAGELFF. CDR3 DNA: TGTGCCAGCAGCCCGACACTAGCGGGGGGGCGGGCCGGGGAGCTGTTTTTT.